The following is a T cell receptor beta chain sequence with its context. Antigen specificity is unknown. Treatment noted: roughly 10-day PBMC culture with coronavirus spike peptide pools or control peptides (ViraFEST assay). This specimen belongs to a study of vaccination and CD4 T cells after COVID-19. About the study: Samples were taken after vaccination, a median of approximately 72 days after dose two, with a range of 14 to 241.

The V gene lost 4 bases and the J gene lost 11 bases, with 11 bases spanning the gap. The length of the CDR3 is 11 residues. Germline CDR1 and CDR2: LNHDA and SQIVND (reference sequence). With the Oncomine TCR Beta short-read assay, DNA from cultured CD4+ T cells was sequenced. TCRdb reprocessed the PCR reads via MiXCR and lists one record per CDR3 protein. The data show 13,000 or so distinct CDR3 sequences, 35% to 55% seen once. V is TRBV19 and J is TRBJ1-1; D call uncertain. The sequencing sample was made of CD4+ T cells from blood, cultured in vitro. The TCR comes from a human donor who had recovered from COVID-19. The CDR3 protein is CASSRGNRAFF. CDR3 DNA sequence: TGTGCCAGTAGTAGAGGGAATCGGGCTTTCTTT.